This is a list of T cell receptor beta chains from one sample in a study of identical twins. TCRdb reprocessed the 5' RACE reads with MiXCR, giving one entry per CDR3 protein. The table records under 1 million distinct CDR3 sequences, over 9% of them present only once. These data were also reused for a study on yellow fever vaccine responses in identical twins.

The material sequenced was PBMCs. These receptors were collected from a young woman in good health. The conserved cysteine and the conserved F or W are not part of the CDR3 here. Only part of the rows carry a size: once, few, many, or a class if the clone is expanded.

v_call: TRBV6-1; clone_size: NA; cdr3_aa: ASSRDRGSSGNTIY
v_call: TRBV12-3/TRBV12-4; clone_size: many; cdr3_aa: ASSLVVGTSNQPQH
v_call: TRBV20-1; clone_size: NA; cdr3_aa: SAANGGVYEQY
v_call: TRBV5-1; clone_size: many; cdr3_aa: ASSLGGVPDEQY
v_call: TRBV6-1; clone_size: many; cdr3_aa: AGGTARGTGELF
v_call: TRBV20-1; clone_size: many; cdr3_aa: SARDLGTDEQY
v_call: TRBV6-1; clone_size: few; cdr3_aa: ASSWTSGSLQETQY
v_call: TRBV15; clone_size: NA; cdr3_aa: ATSRDTGLASEQF
v_call: TRBV20-1; clone_size: few; cdr3_aa: SARLGSLDGYT
v_call: TRBV10-3; clone_size: NA; cdr3_aa: AISEGLDNEQF
v_call: TRBV20-1; clone_size: few; cdr3_aa: SARDETGRKLF
v_call: TRBV5-1; clone_size: many; cdr3_aa: ASSLGIAGGPDTQY
v_call: TRBV9; clone_size: NA; cdr3_aa: ASSPRDSTSDTQY
v_call: TRBV3-1; clone_size: NA; cdr3_aa: ASSQDGTSGGAFRELF
v_call: TRBV27; clone_size: NA; cdr3_aa: ASSLNWSSYNSPLH
v_call: TRBV20-1; clone_size: few; cdr3_aa: SARREYSYEQY
v_call: TRBV2; clone_size: NA; cdr3_aa: ASSERPAGNTEAF
v_call: TRBV6-1; clone_size: few; cdr3_aa: ASSALGPSSYEQY
v_call: TRBV5-1; clone_size: NA; cdr3_aa: ASSLEQYTDTQY